A single sample gave rise to the 27 T cell receptor beta chains below, sequenced in a study of Graves' ophthalmopathy and Graves' hyperthyroidism. Amplification targeted the TCR beta CDR3 regions, with RNA transcripts as the source material. First-round RT-PCR relied on HTBI primers, and a second-round multiplex PCR came next. Each CDR3 protein gets one entry after TCRdb re-called the multiplex PCR reads with MiXCR. The table includes about 57,000 distinct CDR3 sequences, approximately 47% detected once. Material for sequencing was peripheral blood. The receptors derive from an adult woman with Graves' ophthalmopathy.

As regards this clonotype: This CDR3 fails to terminate in the conserved phenylalanine or tryptophan, so it likely reflects a read error. V and J are TRBV19 and TRBJ2-7; D uncertain. This CDR3 contains 15 residues. The V and J ends lost 3 bases and 2 bases respectively, with 14 bases between them. The germline V gene has CDR1 LNHDA and CDR2 SQIVND (reference sequence). CDR3 DNA: TGTGCCAGTAGTATTAGTGGCAGGCCAGCCTACGAGCAGTACTCC. Its translation is CASSISGRPAYEQYS.

The chain uses TRBV20-1 and TRBJ2-7; possibly TRBD1 or TRBD2 for D (5 bases each). V gave up 5 bases and J gave up 6 bases, with 20 bases separating them. Looked up from germline, CDR1 is DFQATT and CDR2 is SNEGSKA (reference sequence). The CDR3 has 14 amino acids. The CDR3 coding sequence is TGCAGTGCTGGACTGTTGGGGCCGTCCGGCGAGCAGTACTTC. Translated, it gives CSAGLLGPSGEQYF.

As to this clonotype: The CDR3 does not close with the conserved phenylalanine or tryptophan, likely indicating a read error. The chain uses TRBV5-1 and TRBJ2-7; tentative D call: TRBD2 (5 bases). This CDR3 is built from 14 residues. In germline, CDR1 is SGHRS, CDR2 YFSETQ. The CDR3 DNA reads as TGCGTCAGCTTGAGAGGGCCGGGCGGTCAGGAGCAGTACTCC. This translates into CVSLRGPGGQEQYS.

This clonotype was picked up many times. This chain connects TRBV20-1 to TRBJ2-2; perhaps TRBD1 as D (5 bases). This CDR3 region has 14 residues. CDR1 is DFQATT, CDR2 SNEGSKA, per germline (reference sequence). Trimming took off 3 bases at V and 3 bases at J, with 11 bases between the two ends. The CDR3: CSASPPRDTGELFF. The CDR3 DNA is TGCAGTGCTAGTCCCCCCAGGGACACCGGGGAGCTGTTTTTT.

The rearrangement joins TRBV25-1 to TRBJ2-5; 14 positions match TRBD2. V lost 4 bases and J lost 7; bases outside the gene matches: 11. This CDR3 comprises 17 residues. Germline CDR1 MGHDK, CDR2 SYGVNS. CDR3 amino acids: CASSVLTSGRADGTQYF. The CDR3 coding sequence is TGTGCCAGCAGTGTCCTGACTAGCGGGAGGGCCGATGGGACCCAGTACTTC.

The chain carries TRBV3-1 and TRBJ2-3, with TRBD2 identical over 14 bases. The V segment lost 0 bases and the J segment 1 base; nucleotides outside the gene matches: 9. This CDR3 has 20 amino acids. Germline V lookup: CDR1 LGHDT, CDR2 YNNKEL (reference sequence). CDR3: CASSQDLRLAGGRGTDTQYF. The CDR3, as DNA: TGTGCCAGCAGCCAAGATCTGAGACTAGCGGGAGGGCGCGGCACAGATACGCAGTATTTT.

Many counts were recorded for this clonotype. V gene TRBV9 combines with J gene TRBJ2-3, with 9 bases lining up with TRBD2. Per germline, CDR1 SGDLS and CDR2 YYNGEE. The CDR3 consists of 15 residues. V lost 6 bases and J lost 2; bases outside the gene matches: 7. CDR3 residues: CASTNSGGPTDTQYF. CDR3 sequence (DNA): TGTGCCAGCACCAATAGCGGGGGACCCACAGATACGCAGTATTTT. The variable domain in full, completed from reference TRBV9 and TRBJ2-3, reads DSGVTQTPKHLITATGQRVTLRCSPRSGDLSVYWYQQSLDQGLQFLIQYYNGEERAKGNILERFSAQQFPDLHSELNLSSLELGDSALYFCASTNSGGPTDTQYFGPGTRLTVL.

This clonotype was seen more than once but under ten times. This chain joins TRBV29-1 and TRBJ1-3; D unclear. Germline assignment: CDR1 SQVTM and CDR2 ANQGSEA. Trimming shortened V by 4 bases and J by 4 bases, and 11 bases separated the two germline ends. The CDR3 loop spans 13 amino acids. CDR3 nucleotide sequence: TGCAGCGTTGCGGACGGCAGGGGAAACACCATATATTTT. This encodes CSVADGRGNTIYF. The full variable domain, rest sourced from reference TRBV29-1 and TRBJ1-3, is SAVISQKPSRDICQRGTSLTIQCQVDSQVTMMFWYRQQPGQSLTLIATANQGSEATYESGFVIDKFPISRPNLTFSTLTVSNMSPEDSSIYLCSVADGRGNTIYFGEGSWLTVV.

The J gene is TRBJ1-1, the V gene TRBV20-1; 9 nucleotides agree with TRBD1. The CDR3 length is 12 residues. V lost 1 base to trimming and J lost 7 bases; unmatched junction nucleotides: 1. Looked up from germline, CDR1 is DFQATT and CDR2 is SNEGSKA (reference sequence). CDR3 bases: TGCAGTGCTAGAGGGACAGGGGTTGAAGCTTTCTTT. It specifies CSARGTGVEAFF.

V and J are TRBV25-1 and TRBJ2-1; 9 positions agree with TRBD2. The CDR3 consists of 18 residues. Germline values: CDR1 MGHDK, CDR2 SYGVNS. The V gene end was trimmed by 5 bases and the J gene end by 6 bases; junction bases not matched to a gene: 17. CDR3 amino acids: CASSSQSPSSGIPNEQFF. DNA for the CDR3: TGTGCCAGCAGTTCCCAATCCCCGTCTAGCGGGATTCCCAATGAGCAGTTCTTC. The full variable domain, its missing parts supplied by reference TRBV25-1 and TRBJ2-1, is EADIYQTPRYLVIGTGKKITLECSQTMGHDKMYWYQQDPGMELHLIHYSYGVNSTEKGDLSSESTVSRIRTEHFPLTLESARPSHTSQYLCASSSQSPSSGIPNEQFFGPGTRLTVL.

This clonotype occurred many times. V is TRBV19 and J is TRBJ2-3; D is perhaps TRBD1 (6 bases). Germline CDR1 and CDR2: LNHDA and SQIVND (reference sequence). The CDR3 length is 14 residues. Trimming stripped 5 bases from V and 1 base from J, with 10 bases between. CDR3 amino acids: CASSLGHGTDTQYF. The DNA for the CDR3 is TGTGCCAGTAGTTTGGGACACGGCACAGATACGCAGTATTTT.

This clonotype has at least ten counts. The V gene is TRBV5-1, the J gene TRBJ2-5; TRBD1 agrees at 8 bases. Germline loops: CDR1 SGHRS, CDR2 YFSETQ. The CDR3 runs 15 residues. Germline trimming cut 8 bases from V and 2 bases from J; bases unmatched to any gene: 11. CDR3 protein: CASSLTGAFQETQYF. The CDR3 DNA sequence: TGCGCCAGTTCTCTGACAGGGGCTTTTCAAGAGACCCAGTACTTC.

This clonotype was counted between two and nine times. V is TRBV18 and J is TRBJ2-7; 9 nucleotides match TRBD2. The V gene end was trimmed by 3 bases and the J gene end by 6 bases; junction bases not matched to a gene: 9. The CDR3 consists of 15 residues. Germline CDR1 and CDR2: KGHSH and LQKENI. For the CDR3, the DNA is TGTGCCAGCTCACCCACCGCGCGGGAGGGGAGCGAGCAGTACTTC. Translation gives CASSPTAREGSEQYF.

This clonotype was detected many times. The V and J genes are TRBV20-1 and TRBJ1-1, with unresolved D. The germline gives CDR1 DFQATT, CDR2 SNEGSKA (reference sequence). CDR3 length: 12 residues. V was clipped by 0 bases and J by 1 base, with 3 bases between them. In DNA form, the CDR3 reads TGCAGTGCTAGAGATAGGAACACTGAAGCTTTCTTT. Translation gives CSARDRNTEAFF.

This clonotype appeared a single time. No conserved phenylalanine or tryptophan ends this CDR3, so it is likely a read error. The chain is built from TRBV24-1 and TRBJ1-2; 9 bases fit TRBD1. The germline gives CDR1 KGHDR, CDR2 SFDVKD. V gave up 6 bases and J gave up 9 bases; unmatched junction bases: 13. This CDR3 region has 15 residues. The CDR3 region is CATSPGTGPSICYTL. The CDR3 DNA reads TGTGCCACCAGTCCAGGGACAGGGCCTTCTATTTGCTACACCCTC.

This clonotype occurred many times. The chain couples TRBV6-5 to TRBJ2-5; no clear D. Germline V lookup: CDR1 MNHEY, CDR2 SVGAGI. This CDR3 comprises 11 residues. Trimming cost V 8 bases and J 0 bases, with 4 bases left between them. CDR3 nucleotide sequence: TGTGCCAGCCGGAACCAAGAGACCCAGTACTTC. Translation: CASRNQETQYF.

The V gene is TRBV7-8, the J gene TRBJ2-3; possible D gene TRBD1, 6 bases. CDR3 length: 13 residues. Germline CDR1 reads SGHVS; CDR2 reads FQNEAQ. With 2 bases removed from V and 7 bases from J, the gap between germline ends came to 10 bases. CDR3 bases: TGTGCCAGCAGCTTATTGGACAGAAATACGCAGTATTTT. Amino acids: CASSLLDRNTQYF. The full variable domain, completed using reference TRBV7-8 and TRBJ2-3, is GAGVSQSPRYKVAKRGQDVALRCDPISGHVSLFWYQQALGQGPEFLTYFQNEAQLDKSGLPSDRFFAERPEGSVSTLKIQRTQQEDSAVYLCASSLLDRNTQYFGPGTRLTVL.

This clonotype was observed at least ten times. The chain has TRBV7-8 and TRBJ2-1, with 10 positions matching TRBD1. The V gene end was trimmed by 0 bases and the J gene end by 6 bases; junction bases not matched to a gene: 2. The CDR3 extends over 15 amino acids. The germline CDR1 and CDR2 sequences are SGHVS and FQNEAQ. Written as DNA, the CDR3 is TGTGCCAGCAGCTTAGCGGGGACAGGGGTCAATGAGCAGTTCTTC. Translated, it gives CASSLAGTGVNEQFF.

This clonotype has at least ten counts. The CDR3 coding sequence is TGTGCCACCAGTGATGATGCAGGGGGCGTCGGCACAGATACGCAGTATTTT. Translated, it gives CATSDDAGGVGTDTQYF. The V gene is TRBV24-1, the J gene TRBJ2-3; 8 bases agree with TRBD1. With 3 bases clipped from V and 1 base from J, the junction kept 8 bases outside the gene matches. Germline CDR1 KGHDR, CDR2 SFDVKD. The CDR3 runs 17 residues.

To note about this clonotype: It is likely a read error, because the conserved phenylalanine at the end of the CDR3 is missing. The DNA is left out, because the CDR3 cannot be placed on it with certainty; the CDR3 is given as TCRdb lists it. The V call is TRBV12-3 or TRBV12-4, the J call TRBJ2-6; no DNA check was done on the table's D call, TRBD2. The CDR3 is 9 amino acids in total, end residues counted. The CDR3 sequence: CASSDRTGK.

This clonotype was seen once. This sequence joins TRBV20-1 and TRBJ2-1; 8 nucleotides align to TRBD2. Per the germline V gene, CDR1 is DFQATT and CDR2 is SNEGSKA (reference sequence). The trim removed 1 base at V and 5 bases at J, leaving 4 bases unmatched. The CDR3 consists of 14 residues. Here the CDR3 DNA reads TGCAGTGCTAGAGGGTTAGCGGGAAACAATGAGCAGTTCTTC. This gives the protein CSARGLAGNNEQFF.

The sample holds many counts of this clonotype. The V and J genes are TRBV4-3 and TRBJ1-2, with D uncertain. CDR1 is LGHNA, CDR2 YSLEER, per germline. Trimming removed 0 bases at V and 0 bases at J, with 20 bases between. This CDR3 is 19 amino acids long. The chain's CDR3 is CASSQDKTGQFPANYGYTF. Here the CDR3 DNA reads TGCGCCAGCAGCCAAGATAAGACCGGGCAGTTTCCTGCTAACTATGGCTACACCTTC.

This clonotype was found many times. This sequence joins TRBV19 and TRBJ2-2; 7 positions match TRBD1. Trimming removed 7 bases from V and 4 bases from J; junction bases left unmatched: 12. CDR1 LNHDA and CDR2 SQIVND come from the germline V gene (reference sequence). This CDR3 has 16 residues. CDR3 sequence reads: CASNSPRGGITGELFF. The CDR3 DNA follows: TGTGCCAGTAATTCCCCTCGAGGGGGCATCACCGGGGAGCTGTTTTTT.

V and J are TRBV27 and TRBJ1-1; D gene uncertain. CDR1 is MNHEY, CDR2 SMNVEV, per germline (reference sequence). The CDR3 has 14 amino acids. V was clipped by 6 bases and J by 5 bases, with 16 bases between them. CDR3 in DNA: TGTGCCAGCAGCCCGGGAGCTCAACTAACTGAAGCTTTCTTT. Protein product: CASSPGAQLTEAFF.

This clonotype turned up a few times. The chain carries TRBV2 and TRBJ1-5, with D maybe TRBD1 (5 bases). Trimming shortened V by 4 bases and J by 9 bases, and 10 bases separated the two germline ends. Per germline, CDR1 SNHLY and CDR2 FYNNEI. There are 12 residues in the CDR3. CDR3 sequence (DNA): TGTGCCAGCAGTGTAGGGGATGGGCCCCAGCATTTT. As protein: CASSVGDGPQHF.

The chain carries TRBV28 and TRBJ2-1; no firm D call. V lost 7 bases and J lost 5, with 12 bases in between. Germline V gene data show CDR1 as MDHEN and CDR2 as SYDVKM. This CDR3 has 13 residues. CDR3 protein: CASKRARDNEQFF. CDR3 nucleotide sequence: TGTGCCAGCAAAAGGGCTAGAGACAATGAGCAGTTCTTC.

This clonotype came up many times. The chain recombines TRBV5-5 with TRBJ2-1, with 7 bases matching TRBD2. J was trimmed by 7 bases and V by 2 bases; bases with no gene match: 9. The CDR3 is 15 residues long. Germline V gene lookup returns CDR1 SGHKS and CDR2 YYEKEE (reference sequence). CDR3 in DNA: TGTGCCAGCAGCTTTAGCGGGTCCTTAGGGAATGAGCAGTTCTTC. Amino acid sequence: CASSFSGSLGNEQFF. Full variable domain (outside the CDR3, taken from reference TRBV5-5 and TRBJ2-1): DAGVTQSPTHLIKTRGQQVTLRCSPISGHKSVSWYQQVLGQGPQFIFQYYEKEERGRGNFPDRFSARQFPNYSSELNVNALLLGDSALYLCASSFSGSLGNEQFFGPGTRLTVL.